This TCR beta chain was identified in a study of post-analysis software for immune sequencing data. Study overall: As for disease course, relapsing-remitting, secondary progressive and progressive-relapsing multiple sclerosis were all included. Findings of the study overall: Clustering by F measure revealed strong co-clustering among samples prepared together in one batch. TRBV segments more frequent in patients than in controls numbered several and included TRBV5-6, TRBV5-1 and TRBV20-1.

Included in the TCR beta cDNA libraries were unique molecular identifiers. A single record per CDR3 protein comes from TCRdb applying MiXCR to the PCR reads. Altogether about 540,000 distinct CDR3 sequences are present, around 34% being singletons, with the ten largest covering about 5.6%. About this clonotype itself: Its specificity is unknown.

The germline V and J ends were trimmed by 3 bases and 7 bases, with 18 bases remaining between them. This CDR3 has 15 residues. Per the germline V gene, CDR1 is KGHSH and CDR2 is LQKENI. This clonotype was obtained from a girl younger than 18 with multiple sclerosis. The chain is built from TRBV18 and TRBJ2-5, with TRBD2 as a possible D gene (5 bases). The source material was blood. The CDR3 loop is CASSPLDMSGGTQYF. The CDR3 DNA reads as TGTGCCAGCTCACCCCTTGACATGAGCGGTGGGACCCAGTACTTC.